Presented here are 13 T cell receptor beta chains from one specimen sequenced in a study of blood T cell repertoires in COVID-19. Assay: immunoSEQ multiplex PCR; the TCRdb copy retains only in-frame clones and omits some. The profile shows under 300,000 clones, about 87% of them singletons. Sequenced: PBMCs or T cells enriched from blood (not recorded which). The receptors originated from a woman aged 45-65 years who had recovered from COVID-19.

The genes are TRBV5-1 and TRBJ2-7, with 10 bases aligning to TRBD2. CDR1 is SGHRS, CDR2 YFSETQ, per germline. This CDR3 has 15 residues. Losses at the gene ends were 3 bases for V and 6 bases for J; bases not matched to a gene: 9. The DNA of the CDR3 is TGCGCCAGCAGCTCACATACCCTAGCGGGAGCCGAGCAGTACTTC. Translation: CASSSHTLAGAEQYF.

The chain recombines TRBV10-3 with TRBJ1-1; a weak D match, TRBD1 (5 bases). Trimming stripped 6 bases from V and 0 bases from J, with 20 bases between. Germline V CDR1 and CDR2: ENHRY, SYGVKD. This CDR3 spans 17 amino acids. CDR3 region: CAIRPGTAVQMNTEAFF. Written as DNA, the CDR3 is TGTGCCATCAGACCCGGGACTGCTGTCCAGATGAACACTGAAGCTTTCTTT.

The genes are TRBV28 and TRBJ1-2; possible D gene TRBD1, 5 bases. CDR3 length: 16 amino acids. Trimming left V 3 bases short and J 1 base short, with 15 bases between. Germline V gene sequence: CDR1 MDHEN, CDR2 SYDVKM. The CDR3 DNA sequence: TGTGCCAGCAGTTTTGGGGCAGATCCAATTAACTATGGCTACACCTTC. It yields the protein CASSFGADPINYGYTF.

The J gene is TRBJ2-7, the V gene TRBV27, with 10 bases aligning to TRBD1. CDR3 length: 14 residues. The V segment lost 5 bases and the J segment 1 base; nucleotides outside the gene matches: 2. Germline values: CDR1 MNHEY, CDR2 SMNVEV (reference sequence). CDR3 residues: CASSRDRGSYEQYF. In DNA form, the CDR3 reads TGTGCCAGCAGTAGGGACAGGGGATCCTACGAGCAGTACTTC.

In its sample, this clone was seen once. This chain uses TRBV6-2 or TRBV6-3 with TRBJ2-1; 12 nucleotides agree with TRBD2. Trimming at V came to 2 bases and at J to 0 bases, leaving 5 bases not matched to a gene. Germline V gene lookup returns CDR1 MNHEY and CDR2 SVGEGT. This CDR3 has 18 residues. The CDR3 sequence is CASSYRQGLAGSYNEQFF. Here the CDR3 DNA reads TGTGCCAGCAGTTACAGACAGGGACTAGCGGGCTCCTACAATGAGCAGTTCTTC.

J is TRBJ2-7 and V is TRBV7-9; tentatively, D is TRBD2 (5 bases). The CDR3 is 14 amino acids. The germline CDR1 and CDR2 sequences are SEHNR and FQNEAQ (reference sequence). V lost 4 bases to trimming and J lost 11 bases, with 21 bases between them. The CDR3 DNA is TGTGCCAGCAGCTCTGTGAGGGATCGACCTAGGGAGTACTTC. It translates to CASSSVRDRPREYF.

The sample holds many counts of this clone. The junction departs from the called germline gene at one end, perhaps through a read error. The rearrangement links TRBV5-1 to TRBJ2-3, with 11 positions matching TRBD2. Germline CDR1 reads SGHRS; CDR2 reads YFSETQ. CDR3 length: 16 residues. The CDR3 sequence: CASCLGGTSGTDTQYF. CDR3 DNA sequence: TGCGCCAGCTGCTTAGGTGGGACTAGCGGAACAGATACGCAGTATTTT. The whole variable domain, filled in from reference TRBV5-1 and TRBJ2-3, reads KAGVTQTPRYLIKTRGQQVTLSCSPISGHRSVSWYQQTPGQGLQFLFEYFSETQRNKGNFPGRFSGRQFSNSRSEMNVSTLELGDSALYLCASCLGGTSGTDTQYFGPGTRLTVL.

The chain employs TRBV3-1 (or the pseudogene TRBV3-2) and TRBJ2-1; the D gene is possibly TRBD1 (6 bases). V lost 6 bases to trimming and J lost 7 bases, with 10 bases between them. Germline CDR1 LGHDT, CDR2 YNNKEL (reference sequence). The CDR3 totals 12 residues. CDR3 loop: CASRGTPNEQFF. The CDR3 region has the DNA TGTGCCAGCAGGGGGACACCAAATGAGCAGTTCTTC.

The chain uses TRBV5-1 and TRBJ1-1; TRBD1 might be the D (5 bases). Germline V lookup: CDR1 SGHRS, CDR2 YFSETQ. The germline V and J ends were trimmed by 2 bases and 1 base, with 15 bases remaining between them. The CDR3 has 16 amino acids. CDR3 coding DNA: TGCGCCAGCAGCTTTATCGGGGGGTCAGCGAACACTGAAGCTTTCTTT. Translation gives CASSFIGGSANTEAFF.

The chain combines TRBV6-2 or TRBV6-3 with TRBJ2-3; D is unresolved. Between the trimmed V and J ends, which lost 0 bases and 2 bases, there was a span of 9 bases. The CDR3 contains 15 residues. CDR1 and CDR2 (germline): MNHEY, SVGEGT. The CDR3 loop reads CASSYSQVATDTQYF. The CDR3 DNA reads TGTGCCAGCAGTTACTCGCAGGTTGCCACAGATACGCAGTATTTT.

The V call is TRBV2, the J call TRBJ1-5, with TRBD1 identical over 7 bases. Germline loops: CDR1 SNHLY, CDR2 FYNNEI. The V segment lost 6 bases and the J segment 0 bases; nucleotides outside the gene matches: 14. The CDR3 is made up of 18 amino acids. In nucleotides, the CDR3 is TGTGCCAGCAGAGACGGGTTCGACAGGGCTTATAGCAATCAGCCCCAGCATTTT. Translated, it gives CASRDGFDRAYSNQPQHF.

The CDR3 DNA sequence: TGTGCCAGCAGCGTGACAGGCTCTTACAATGAGCAGTTCTTC. Protein sequence: CASSVTGSYNEQFF. The chain uses TRBV11-1 and TRBJ2-1; tentatively, D is TRBD1 (6 bases). The germline gives CDR1 SGHAT, CDR2 FQDESV (reference sequence). V was pared by 5 bases and J by 4 bases, with 12 bases between. The CDR3 is 14 residues long.

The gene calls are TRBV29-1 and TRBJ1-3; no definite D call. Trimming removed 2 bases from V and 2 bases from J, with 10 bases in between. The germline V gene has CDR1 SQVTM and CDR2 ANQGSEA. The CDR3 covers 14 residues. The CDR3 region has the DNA TGCAGCGTTGAATGGGCAGACCCTGGAAACACCATATATTTT. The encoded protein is CSVEWADPGNTIYF.